The TCR beta chain described here comes from a study of T cells in Graves' hyperthyroidism and ophthalmopathy. General study points: Among clonotypes expanded in thyroid above 0.001, most were also found in blood.

Amplification of TCR beta CDR3 regions used RNA as the template. HTBI primers were the set used in a first-round RT-PCR of the TCR CDR3. From the multiplex PCR reads, TCRdb called clonotypes with MiXCR, one entry per CDR3 protein. Of about 640,000 distinct CDR3 sequences listed, less than 25% are singletons. The diagnoses drew upon clinical symptoms, serum thyroxine and TRAb, thyroid ultrasound and orbital computed tomography. As regards this clonotype: Its antigen is not known. The junction departs from the called germline gene at one end, perhaps through a read error.

Sequencing input: blood. The TCR was taken from a man younger than 45 with Graves' ophthalmopathy.

The CDR3 DNA reads TGCGCCAGCAGTGAGGGCCCTCCACAGGGGACGAACAGTGAAGCTTTCTTT. Encoded protein: CASSEGPPQGTNSEAFF. J is TRBJ1-1 and V is TRBV10-2, with 7 bases aligning to TRBD1. The CDR3 contains 17 residues. Germline values: CDR1 WSHSY, CDR2 SAAADI.